The TCR beta chain described here comes from a study of beta chain features in type 1 diabetes. Every isolated RNA sample was fully reverse transcribed, so sequencing captured expressed TCRB transcripts. Generated by immunoSEQ multiplex PCR, the TCRdb table keeps only in-frame clones and is missing some. There are 330,000 or so clones in the sample; around 20% occur only once, and around 0.045% lies in the top ten. The CDR3 sequence is 14 residues long. From germline, CDR1 is SGHAT and CDR2 FQNNGV. Losses at the gene ends were 6 bases for V and 5 bases for J; bases not matched to a gene: 6. This clone was observed a few times.

The sample comprised naive CD4+ T cells from blood. This sequence was found in a woman under 30 in good health. The rearrangement links TRBV11-2 to TRBJ2-7; 11 nucleotides agree with TRBD2. CDR3 DNA sequence: TGTGCCAGCAGGATAGCGGGAGGGCCACACGAGCAGTACTTC. It is translated as CASRIAGGPHEQYF.